The 12 T cell receptor beta chains in this list originate from one sample, sequenced in a study of shared clonotypes between healthy human individuals (dated by TCRdb to the early 2020s). Preparation of the library involved the immunoSEQ multiplex PCR assay. TCRdb stores this immuneACCESS table with in-frame sequences only. Part of the clones is absent; in the studies checked, under half of the shortfall reflects unresolved V genes, and no reason is known for the rest. In this sample the table shows more than 2,000,000 clones, around nine tenths of which occur a single time. The ten top clones hold around 0.14% of the sample. Sequenced input: naive CD4+ T cells sorted from blood. Per the publication, the cell subset or site label means: CD45RA+ positively selected. These receptors were collected from a man between 18 and 35 years old in good health.

Here the CDR3 reads CASSREVTRYGYTF. The CDR3 DNA follows: TGTGCCAGTAGTCGGGAGGTCACCCGCTATGGCTACACCTTC. This chain connects TRBV19 to TRBJ1-2, with no clear D. The CDR3 covers 14 residues. Germline-derived CDR1 and CDR2 are LNHDA and SQIVND (reference sequence). V shed 5 bases and J shed 4 bases, with 14 bases lying between them. Variable domain in full (rest from reference TRBV19 and TRBJ1-2): DGGITQSPKYLFRKEGQNVTLSCEQNLNHDAMYWYRQDPGQGLRLIYYSQIVNDFQKGDIAEGYSVSREKKESFPLTVTSAQKNPTAFYLCASSREVTRYGYTFGSGTRLTVV.

CDR3 DNA: TGTGCCAGCAGCTCCCTAGCGGGGTCCTACGAGCAGTACTTC. Encoded protein: CASSSLAGSYEQYF. The gene calls are TRBV9 and TRBJ2-7, with 9 bases fitting TRBD2. Per the germline V gene, CDR1 is SGDLS and CDR2 is YYNGEE. The CDR3 is 14 amino acids. V lost 4 bases to trimming and J lost 1 base; unmatched junction nucleotides: 3.

This chain links TRBV6-1 with TRBJ2-1; 15 bases match TRBD2. CDR3 length equals 15 residues. Germline CDR1 is MNHNS and CDR2 is SASEGT. Unmatched junction bases numbered 8, after V lost 9 bases and J lost 8 bases. The CDR3 is CASSGLAGGQDEQFF. CDR3 nucleotides: TGTGCCAGTTCAGGACTAGCGGGGGGGCAAGATGAGCAGTTCTTC.

The chain uses TRBV28 and TRBJ1-5, with 11 nucleotides matching TRBD1. Trimming at V came to 2 bases and at J to 7 bases, leaving 4 bases not matched to a gene. Germline V lookup: CDR1 MDHEN, CDR2 SYDVKM. There are 15 residues in the CDR3. The CDR3 DNA reads as TGTGCCAGCAGTTTACGGGGACAGGGGGGGCAGCCCCAGCATTTT. Translation: CASSLRGQGGQPQHF.

In this sample, this clone turned up a few times. V gene TRBV7-2 combines with J gene TRBJ1-2; D remains ambiguous. Germline lookup yields CDR1 SGHTA and CDR2 FQGNSA. The CDR3 consists of 12 residues. V lost 5 bases, J lost 4 bases, and 8 bases lay in between. CDR3 sequence reads: CASSNSGYGYTF. The CDR3 region has the DNA TGTGCCAGCAGCAATTCCGGCTATGGCTACACCTTC.

The J gene is TRBJ2-1, the V gene TRBV5-4; D uncertain. Germline CDR1 and CDR2: SGHNT and YYREEE (reference sequence). Trimming shortened V by 1 base and J by 2 bases, and 13 bases separated the two germline ends. The CDR3 consists of 16 residues. The CDR3 coding sequence is TGTGCCAGCAGCTTGTCTGGGCCGTCCCCCTACAATGAGCAGTTCTTC. This gives the protein CASSLSGPSPYNEQFF.

This clone showed up just once. The V call is TRBV27, the J call TRBJ2-3, with D possibly being TRBD1 or TRBD2 (5 bases each). Per the germline V gene, CDR1 is MNHEY and CDR2 is SMNVEV (reference sequence). V was cut by 7 bases and J by 1 base, with 12 bases left in between. The CDR3 runs to 14 residues. As DNA, the CDR3 is TGTGCCAGCACCGAGAGGGGCGGCACAGATACGCAGTATTTT. Translation gives CASTERGGTDTQYF.

As for this clone: Other DNA variants within this sample encode the same CDR3. The rearrangement uses TRBV10-3 and TRBJ1-3; no clear D. This CDR3 has 14 residues. V lost 8 bases and J 0 bases, leaving 11 bases between the germline ends. Germline V gene lookup returns CDR1 ENHRY and CDR2 SYGVKD. The CDR3 nucleotides are TGTGCCATCTCAAACAGTGTCTCTGGAAACACCATATATTTT. The encoded protein is CAISNSVSGNTIYF.

The rearrangement links TRBV18 to TRBJ2-5; the D call may be TRBD1 or TRBD2 (5 bases each). V was shortened by 0 bases and J by 9 bases, with 11 bases between the two germline ends. The CDR3 loop spans 13 amino acids. CDR1 and CDR2 from the germline V gene are KGHSH and LQKENI. CDR3 DNA sequence: TGTGCCAGCTCACCACCGGGGCAGAGGGCCCAGTACTTC. As protein: CASSPPGQRAQYF.

The chain has TRBV19 and TRBJ2-2; D might be TRBD1 or TRBD2, each matching 5 bases. The length of the CDR3 is 15 residues. V was cut by 11 bases and J by 6 bases, with 22 bases left in between. In germline, CDR1 is LNHDA, CDR2 SQIVND (reference sequence). CDR3: CAGSSVGAGAGELFF. The CDR3 DNA is TGTGCCGGCTCCTCCGTCGGGGCCGGGGCCGGGGAGCTGTTTTTT.

V is TRBV6-5 and J is TRBJ2-7; 8 nucleotides match TRBD1. CDR1 MNHEY and CDR2 SVGAGI come from the germline V gene. The CDR3 spans 14 residues. The V and J ends lost 6 bases and 5 bases, in that order; junction bases with no gene match: 9. This CDR3 reads CASRPDRVINEQYF. The CDR3 DNA follows: TGTGCCAGCAGGCCGGACAGGGTAATTAACGAGCAGTACTTC.

The chain has TRBV5-1 and TRBJ2-7; either TRBD1 or TRBD2 may fit D (5 bases each). Germline V gene lookup returns CDR1 SGHRS and CDR2 YFSETQ. V was trimmed by 5 bases and J by 3 bases, leaving 12 bases between them. The CDR3 contains 13 residues. This chain's CDR3 is CASRTGANYEQYF. CDR3 sequence (DNA): TGCGCCAGCAGAACCGGGGCCAACTACGAGCAGTACTTC.